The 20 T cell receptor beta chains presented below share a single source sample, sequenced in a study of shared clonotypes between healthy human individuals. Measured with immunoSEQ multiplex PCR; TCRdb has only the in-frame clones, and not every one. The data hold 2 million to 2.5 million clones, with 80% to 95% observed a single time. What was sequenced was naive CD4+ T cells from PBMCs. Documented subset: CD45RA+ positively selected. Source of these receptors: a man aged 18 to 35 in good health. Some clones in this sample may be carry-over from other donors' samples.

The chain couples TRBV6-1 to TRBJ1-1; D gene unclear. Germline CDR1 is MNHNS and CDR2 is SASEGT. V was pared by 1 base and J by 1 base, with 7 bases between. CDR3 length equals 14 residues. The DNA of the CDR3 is TGTGCCAGCAGTGAAGTGACGGCGAACACTGAAGCTTTCTTT. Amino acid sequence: CASSEVTANTEAFF.

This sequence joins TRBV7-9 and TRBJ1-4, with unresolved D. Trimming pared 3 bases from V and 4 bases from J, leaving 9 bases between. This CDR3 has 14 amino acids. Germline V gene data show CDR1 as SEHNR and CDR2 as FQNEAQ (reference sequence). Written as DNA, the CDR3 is TGTGCCAGCAGCTTCCGCGACGGTAATGAAAAACTGTTTTTT. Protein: CASSFRDGNEKLFF.

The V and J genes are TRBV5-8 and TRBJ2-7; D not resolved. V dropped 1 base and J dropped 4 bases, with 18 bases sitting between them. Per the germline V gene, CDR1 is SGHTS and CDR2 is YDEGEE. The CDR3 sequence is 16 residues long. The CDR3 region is CASSLTWRYPRYEQYF. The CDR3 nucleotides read TGTGCCAGCAGCTTGACGTGGCGGTACCCTCGATACGAGCAGTACTTC.

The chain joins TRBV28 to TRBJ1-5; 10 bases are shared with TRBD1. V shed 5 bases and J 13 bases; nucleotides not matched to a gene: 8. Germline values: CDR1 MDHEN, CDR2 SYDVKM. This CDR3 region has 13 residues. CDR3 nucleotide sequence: TGTGCCAGCAGTCCGCCGACAGGGGGCTTTCAGCATTTT. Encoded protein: CASSPPTGGFQHF.

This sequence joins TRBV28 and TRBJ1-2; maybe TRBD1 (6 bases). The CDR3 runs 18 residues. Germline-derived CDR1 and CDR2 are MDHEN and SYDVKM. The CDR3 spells CALDRVPPSTYHNYGYTF. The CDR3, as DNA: TGTGCGTTGGACAGAGTACCCCCAAGTACATATCATAACTATGGCTACACCTTC.

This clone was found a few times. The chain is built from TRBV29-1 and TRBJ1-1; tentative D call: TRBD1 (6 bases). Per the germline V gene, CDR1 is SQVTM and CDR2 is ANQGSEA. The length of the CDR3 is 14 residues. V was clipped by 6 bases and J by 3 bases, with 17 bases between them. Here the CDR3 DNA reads TGCAGCGTGGCCAGGACAGCCGACTACACTGAAGCTTTCTTT. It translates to CSVARTADYTEAFF.

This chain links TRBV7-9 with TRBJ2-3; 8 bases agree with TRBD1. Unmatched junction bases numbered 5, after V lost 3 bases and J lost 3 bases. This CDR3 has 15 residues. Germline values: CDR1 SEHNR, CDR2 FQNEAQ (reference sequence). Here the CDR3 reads CASSFFRGPTDTQYF. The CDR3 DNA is TGTGCCAGCAGCTTTTTCAGGGGGCCGACAGATACGCAGTATTTT. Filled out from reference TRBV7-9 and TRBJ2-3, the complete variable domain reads DTGVSQNPRHKITKRGQNVTFRCDPISEHNRLYWYRQTLGQGPEFLTYFQNEAQLEKSRLLSDRFSAERPKGSFSTLEIQRTEQGDSAMYLCASSFFRGPTDTQYFGPGTRLTVL.

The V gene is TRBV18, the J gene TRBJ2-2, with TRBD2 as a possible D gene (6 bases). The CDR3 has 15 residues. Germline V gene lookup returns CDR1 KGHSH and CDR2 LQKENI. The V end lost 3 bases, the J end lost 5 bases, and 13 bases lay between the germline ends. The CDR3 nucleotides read TGTGCCAGCTCACCCGCCGGGAGTGAGACCGGGGAGCTGTTTTTT. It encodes CASSPAGSETGELFF. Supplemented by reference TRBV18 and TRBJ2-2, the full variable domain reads NAGVMQNPRHLVRRRGQEARLRCSPMKGHSHVYWYRQLPEEGLKFMVYLQKENIIDESGMPKERFSAEFPKEGPSILRIQQVVRGDSAAYFCASSPAGSETGELFFGEGSRLTVL.

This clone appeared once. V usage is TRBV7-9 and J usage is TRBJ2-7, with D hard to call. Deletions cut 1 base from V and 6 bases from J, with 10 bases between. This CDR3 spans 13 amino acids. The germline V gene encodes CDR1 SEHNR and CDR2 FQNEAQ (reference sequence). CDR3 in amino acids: CASSLVVNGEQYF. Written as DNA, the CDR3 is TGTGCCAGCAGCTTAGTGGTCAACGGCGAGCAGTACTTC.

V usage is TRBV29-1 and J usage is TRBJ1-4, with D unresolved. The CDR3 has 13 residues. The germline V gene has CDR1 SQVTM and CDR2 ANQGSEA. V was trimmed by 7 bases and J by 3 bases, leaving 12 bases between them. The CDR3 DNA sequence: TGCAGCGGGCAGAGGGCGGCTAATGAAAAACTGTTTTTT. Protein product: CSGQRAANEKLFF. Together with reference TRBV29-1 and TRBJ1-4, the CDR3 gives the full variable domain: SAVISQKPSRDICQRGTSLTIQCQVDSQVTMMFWYRQQPGQSLTLIATANQGSEATYESGFVIDKFPISRPNLTFSTLTVSNMSPEDSSIYLCSGQRAANEKLFFGSGTQLSVL.

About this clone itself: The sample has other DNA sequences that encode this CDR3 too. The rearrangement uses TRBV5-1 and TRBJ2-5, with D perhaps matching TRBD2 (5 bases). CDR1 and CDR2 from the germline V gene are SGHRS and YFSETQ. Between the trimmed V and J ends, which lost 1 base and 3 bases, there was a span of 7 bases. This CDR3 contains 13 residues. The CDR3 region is CASSLSGEETQYF. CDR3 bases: TGCGCCAGCAGCTTGAGCGGAGAAGAGACCCAGTACTTC.

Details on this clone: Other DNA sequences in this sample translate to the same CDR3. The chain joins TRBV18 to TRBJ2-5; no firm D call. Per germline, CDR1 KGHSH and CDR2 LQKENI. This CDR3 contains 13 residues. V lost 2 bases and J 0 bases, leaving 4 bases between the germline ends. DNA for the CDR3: TGTGCCAGCTCACCAGGAAACCAAGAGACCCAGTACTTC. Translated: CASSPGNQETQYF.

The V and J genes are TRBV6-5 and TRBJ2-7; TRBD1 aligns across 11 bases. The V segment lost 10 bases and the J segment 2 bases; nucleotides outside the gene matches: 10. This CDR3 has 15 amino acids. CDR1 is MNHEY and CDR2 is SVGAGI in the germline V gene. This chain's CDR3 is CANRLGQGVTYEQYF. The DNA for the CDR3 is TGTGCCAATCGGCTGGGACAGGGGGTGACCTACGAGCAGTACTTC.

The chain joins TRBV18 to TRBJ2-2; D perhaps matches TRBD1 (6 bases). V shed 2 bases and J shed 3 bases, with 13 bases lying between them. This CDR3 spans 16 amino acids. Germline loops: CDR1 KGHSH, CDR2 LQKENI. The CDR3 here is CASSPSQGRHTGELFF. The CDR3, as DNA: TGTGCCAGCTCACCAAGTCAGGGGCGACACACCGGGGAGCTGTTTTTT.

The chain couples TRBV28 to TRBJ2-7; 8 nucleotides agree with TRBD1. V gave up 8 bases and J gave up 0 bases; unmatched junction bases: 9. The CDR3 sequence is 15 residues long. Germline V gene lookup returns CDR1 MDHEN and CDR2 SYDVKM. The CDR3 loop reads CASGAQGASSYEQYF. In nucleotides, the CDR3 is TGTGCCAGCGGGGCCCAGGGGGCCAGCTCCTACGAGCAGTACTTC.

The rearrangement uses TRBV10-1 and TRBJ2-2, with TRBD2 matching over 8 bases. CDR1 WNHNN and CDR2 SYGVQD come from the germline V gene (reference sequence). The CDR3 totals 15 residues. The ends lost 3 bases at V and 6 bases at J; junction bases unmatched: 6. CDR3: CASSDGGRSPGELFF. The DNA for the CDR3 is TGCGCCAGCAGTGACGGCGGGAGGTCGCCCGGGGAGCTGTTTTTT.

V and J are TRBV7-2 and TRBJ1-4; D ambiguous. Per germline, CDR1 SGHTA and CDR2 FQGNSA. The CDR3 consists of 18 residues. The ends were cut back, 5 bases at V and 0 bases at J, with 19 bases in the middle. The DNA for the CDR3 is TGTGCCAGCAGCCCCCAGGCTCCCAGTGCAGCAACTAATGAAAAACTGTTTTTT. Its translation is CASSPQAPSAATNEKLFF.

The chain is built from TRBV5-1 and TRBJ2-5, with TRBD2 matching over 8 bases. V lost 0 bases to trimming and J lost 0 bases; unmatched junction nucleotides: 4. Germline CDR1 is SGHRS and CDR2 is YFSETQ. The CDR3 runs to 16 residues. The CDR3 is CASSLATSGNQETQYF. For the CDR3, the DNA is TGCGCCAGCAGCTTGGCCACTAGCGGTAACCAAGAGACCCAGTACTTC.

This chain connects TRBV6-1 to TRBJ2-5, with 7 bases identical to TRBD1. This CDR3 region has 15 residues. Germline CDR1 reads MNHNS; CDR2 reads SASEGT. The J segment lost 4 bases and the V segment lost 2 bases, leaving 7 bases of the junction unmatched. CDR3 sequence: CASSEFGRGIETQYF. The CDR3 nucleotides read TGTGCCAGCAGTGAATTTGGCAGGGGGATAGAGACCCAGTACTTC.

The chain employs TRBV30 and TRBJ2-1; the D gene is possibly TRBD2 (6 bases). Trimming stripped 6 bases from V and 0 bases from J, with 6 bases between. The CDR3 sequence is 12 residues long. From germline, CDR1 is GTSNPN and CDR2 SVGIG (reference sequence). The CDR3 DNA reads TGTGCCTGCGGGGGCTCCTACAATGAGCAGTTCTTC. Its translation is CACGGSYNEQFF.